These T cell receptor beta chains were read from a single sample in a study of cytomegalovirus exposure and HLA in healthy donors. Profiling relied on immunoSEQ multiplex PCR, and the TCRdb table lists in-frame clones only, not all of them. The sample lists approximately 210,000 clones, around 87% occurring once. Source material: PBMCs. These receptors were taken from a man aged 25-40 years in good health and CMV-seronegative. Both conserved end residues are part of each CDR3. A D gene is named only where the DNA matches it firmly. The size field is filled for only some rows; it gives once, few, many or a size class.

d_call | j_call | v_call | clone_size | cdr3_nt | cdr3_aa
TRBD1 | TRBJ1-1 | TRBV28 | NA | TGTGCCAGCAGTCCACGGGGACAGGGGGCGAGAACTGAAGCTTTCTTT | CASSPRGQGARTEAFF
NA | TRBJ2-3 | TRBV4-1 | NA | TGCGCCAGCAGCTCTCAGGGGGGTTCTCCTCAGAATACGCAGTATTTT | CASSSQGGSPQNTQYF
TRBD2 | TRBJ2-5 | TRBV5-1 | NA | TGCGCCAGCAGCTTGGGAGGCGGGGGGGCTGGAAAGACCCAGTACTTC | CASSLGGGGAGKTQYF
NA | TRBJ2-1 | TRBV6-6 | NA | TGTGCCAGCCTCCAGTACAATGAGCAGTTCTTC | CASLQYNEQFF
NA | TRBJ2-7 | TRBV6-1 | NA | TGTGCCAGCAGTGACCTCTTGACAGGCGCCTACGAGCAGTACTTC | CASSDLLTGAYEQYF
TRBD2 | TRBJ2-1 | TRBV7-2 | NA | TGTGCCAGCAGCTTAGAAAGCGGGGGAGACAATGAGCAGTTCTTC | CASSLESGGDNEQFF
NA | TRBJ1-1 | TRBV7-8 | NA | TGTGCCAGCAGCTCCGGGGGGCAGGCTGAAGCTTTCTTT | CASSSGGQAEAFF
NA | TRBJ2-1 | TRBV4-3 | NA | TGCGCCAGCAGCCCAGGGGGGACTGGTAACAATGAGCAGTTCTTC | CASSPGGTGNNEQFF
NA | TRBJ1-2 | TRBV5-1 | once | TGCGCCAGCAGCTTGGAAGAGGGGGACTATGGCTACACCTTC | CASSLEEGDYGYTF
TRBD1 | TRBJ2-2 | TRBV25-1 | NA | TGTGCCAGCAGCCAAGGGCAGGGGGCGGTCACCGGGGAGCTGTTTTTT | CASSQGQGAVTGELFF
TRBD1 | TRBJ1-4 | TRBV28 | NA | TGTGCCAGCAGTTCGGGAGAGGGGGCAGCTAATGAAAAACTGTTTTTT | CASSSGEGAANEKLFF
NA | TRBJ1-1 | TRBV7-7 | NA | TGTGCTAGCAGCTTGAACGGAGGAACTGAAGCTTTCTTT | CASSLNGGTEAFF
NA | TRBJ1-5 | TRBV18 | NA | TGTGCCAGCTCTGAGCGTCTCGATCAGCCCCAGCATTTT | CASSERLDQPQHF
NA | TRBJ1-5 | TRBV19 | NA | TGTGCCAGTGCCCGGACAGCGAATCAGCCCCAGCATTTT | CASARTANQPQHF
NA | TRBJ1-3 | TRBV7-6 | NA | TGTGCCAGCAGCCCTACCAGGGTTGCTGGAAACACCATATATTTT | CASSPTRVAGNTIYF